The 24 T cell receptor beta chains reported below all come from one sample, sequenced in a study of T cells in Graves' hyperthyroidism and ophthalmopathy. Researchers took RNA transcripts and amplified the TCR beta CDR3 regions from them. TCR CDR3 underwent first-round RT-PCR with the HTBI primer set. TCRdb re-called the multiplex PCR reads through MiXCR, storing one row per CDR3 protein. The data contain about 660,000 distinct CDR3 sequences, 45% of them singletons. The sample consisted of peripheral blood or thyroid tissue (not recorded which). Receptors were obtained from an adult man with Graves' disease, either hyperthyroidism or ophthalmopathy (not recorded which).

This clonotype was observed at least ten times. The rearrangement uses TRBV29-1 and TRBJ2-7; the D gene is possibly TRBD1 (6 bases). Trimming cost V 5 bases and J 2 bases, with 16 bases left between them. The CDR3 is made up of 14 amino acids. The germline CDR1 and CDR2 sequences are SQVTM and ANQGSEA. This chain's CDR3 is CSVQGETGTYEQYF. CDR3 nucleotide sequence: TGCAGCGTTCAAGGGGAGACAGGAACCTACGAGCAGTACTTC.

The CDR3 loop reads CSATRQGAQPQHF. Here the CDR3 DNA reads TGCAGTGCTACAAGACAGGGGGCTCAGCCCCAGCATTTT. This chain joins TRBV20-1 and TRBJ1-5, with 10 bases fitting TRBD1. After removal of 4 bases from V and 6 bases from J, the junction contained 3 bases not matched to a gene. This CDR3 is built from 13 residues. CDR1 DFQATT and CDR2 SNEGSKA come from the germline V gene (reference sequence).

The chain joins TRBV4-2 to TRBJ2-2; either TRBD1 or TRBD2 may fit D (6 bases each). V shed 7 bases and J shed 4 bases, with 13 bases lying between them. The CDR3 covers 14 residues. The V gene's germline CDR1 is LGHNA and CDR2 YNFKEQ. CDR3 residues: CASTHGGRTGELFF. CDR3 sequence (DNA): TGTGCCAGCACCCATGGGGGGCGCACCGGGGAGCTGTTTTTT.

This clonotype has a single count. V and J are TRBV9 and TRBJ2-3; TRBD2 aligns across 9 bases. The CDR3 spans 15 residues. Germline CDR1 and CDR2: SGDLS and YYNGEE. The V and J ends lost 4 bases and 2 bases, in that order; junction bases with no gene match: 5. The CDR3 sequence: CASSSIAGVTDTQYF. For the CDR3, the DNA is TGTGCCAGCAGCTCCATAGCGGGGGTCACAGATACGCAGTATTTT. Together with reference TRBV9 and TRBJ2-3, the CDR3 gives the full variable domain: DSGVTQTPKHLITATGQRVTLRCSPRSGDLSVYWYQQSLDQGLQFLIQYYNGEERAKGNILERFSAQQFPDLHSELNLSSLELGDSALYFCASSSIAGVTDTQYFGPGTRLTVL.

The CDR3 sequence: CASSPGPRGNQPQHF. CDR3 sequence (DNA): TGTGCCAGCAGCCCAGGGCCCAGGGGCAATCAGCCCCAGCATTTT. The chain combines TRBV7-3 with TRBJ1-5; D may be TRBD1 (5 bases). This CDR3 has 15 amino acids. From germline, CDR1 is SGHTA and CDR2 FQGTGA. Trimming took 5 bases from V and 2 from J, leaving 13 bases between them.

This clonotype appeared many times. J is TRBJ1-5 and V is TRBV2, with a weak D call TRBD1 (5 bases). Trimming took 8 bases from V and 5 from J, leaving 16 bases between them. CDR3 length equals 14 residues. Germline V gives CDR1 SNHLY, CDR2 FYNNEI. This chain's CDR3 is CASGRGRSDQPQHF. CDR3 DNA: TGTGCCAGCGGACGGGGACGGAGCGATCAGCCCCAGCATTTT.

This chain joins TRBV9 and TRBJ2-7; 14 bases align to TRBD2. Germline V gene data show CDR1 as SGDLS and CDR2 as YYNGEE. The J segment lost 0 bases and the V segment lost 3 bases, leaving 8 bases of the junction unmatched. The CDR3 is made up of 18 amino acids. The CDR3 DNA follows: TGTGCCAGCAGCGGCGGGACTAGCGGGGGATCCCCCTCCTACGAGCAGTACTTC. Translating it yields CASSGGTSGGSPSYEQYF.

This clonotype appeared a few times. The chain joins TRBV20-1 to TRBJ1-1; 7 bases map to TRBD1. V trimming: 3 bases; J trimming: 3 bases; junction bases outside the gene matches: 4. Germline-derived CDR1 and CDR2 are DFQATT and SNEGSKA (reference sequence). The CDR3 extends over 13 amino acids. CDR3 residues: CSASPTGDTEAFF. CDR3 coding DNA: TGCAGTGCTAGCCCTACAGGGGACACTGAAGCTTTCTTT.

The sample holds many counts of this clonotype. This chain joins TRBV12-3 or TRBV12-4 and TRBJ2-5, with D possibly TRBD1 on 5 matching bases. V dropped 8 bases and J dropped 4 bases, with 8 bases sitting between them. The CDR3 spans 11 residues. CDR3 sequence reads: CASLQGETQYF. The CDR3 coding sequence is TGTGCCAGCTTGCAGGGAGAGACCCAGTACTTC.

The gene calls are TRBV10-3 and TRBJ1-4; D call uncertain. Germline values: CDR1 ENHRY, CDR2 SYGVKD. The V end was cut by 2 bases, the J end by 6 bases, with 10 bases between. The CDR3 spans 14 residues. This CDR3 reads CAISENGEHEKLFF. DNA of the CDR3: TGTGCCATCAGTGAGAACGGCGAGCATGAAAAACTGTTTTTT.

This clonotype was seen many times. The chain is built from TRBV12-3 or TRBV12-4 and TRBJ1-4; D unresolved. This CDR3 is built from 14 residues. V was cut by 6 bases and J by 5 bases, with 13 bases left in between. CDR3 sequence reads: CASREGGKNEKLFF. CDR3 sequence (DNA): TGTGCCAGCAGGGAGGGAGGGAAGAATGAAAAACTGTTTTTT.

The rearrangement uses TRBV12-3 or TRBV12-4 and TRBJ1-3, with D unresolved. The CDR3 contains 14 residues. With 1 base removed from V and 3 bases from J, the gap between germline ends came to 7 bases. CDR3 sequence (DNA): TGTGCCAGCAGTTTAGTGGGTTATGGAAACACCATATATTTT. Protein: CASSLVGYGNTIYF.

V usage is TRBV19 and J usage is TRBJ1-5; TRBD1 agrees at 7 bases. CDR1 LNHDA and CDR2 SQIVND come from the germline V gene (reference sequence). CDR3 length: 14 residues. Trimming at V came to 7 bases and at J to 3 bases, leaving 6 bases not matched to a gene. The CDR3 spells CASTSDRSNQPQHF. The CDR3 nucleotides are TGTGCCAGTACCTCGGACAGGTCCAATCAGCCCCAGCATTTT.

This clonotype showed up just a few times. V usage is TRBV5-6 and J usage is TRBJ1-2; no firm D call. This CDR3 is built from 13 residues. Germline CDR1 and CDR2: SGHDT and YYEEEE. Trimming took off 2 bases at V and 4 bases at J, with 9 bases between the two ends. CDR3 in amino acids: CASSFREGYGYTF. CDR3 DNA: TGTGCCAGCAGCTTTCGGGAGGGCTATGGCTACACCTTC.

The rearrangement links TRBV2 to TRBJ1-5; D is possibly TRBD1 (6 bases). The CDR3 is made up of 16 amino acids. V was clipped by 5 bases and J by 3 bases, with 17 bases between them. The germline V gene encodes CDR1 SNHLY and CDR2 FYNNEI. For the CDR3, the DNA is TGTGCCAGCAGTTTGGGGGACACCCGTATCAATCAGCCCCAGCATTTT. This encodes CASSLGDTRINQPQHF.

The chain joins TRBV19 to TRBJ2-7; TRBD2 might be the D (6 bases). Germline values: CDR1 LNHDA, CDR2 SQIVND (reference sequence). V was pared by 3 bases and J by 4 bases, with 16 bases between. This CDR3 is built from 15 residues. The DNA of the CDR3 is TGTGCCAGTAGTATTGCCCCTAGCGCACAATACGAGCAGTACTTC. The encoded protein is CASSIAPSAQYEQYF.

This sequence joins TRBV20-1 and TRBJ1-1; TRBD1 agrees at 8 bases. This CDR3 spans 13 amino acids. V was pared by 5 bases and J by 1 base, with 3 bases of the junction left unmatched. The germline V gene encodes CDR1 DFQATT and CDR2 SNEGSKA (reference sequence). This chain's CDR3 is CSALDRGNTEAFF. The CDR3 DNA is TGCAGTGCTCTTGACAGGGGGAACACTGAAGCTTTCTTT.

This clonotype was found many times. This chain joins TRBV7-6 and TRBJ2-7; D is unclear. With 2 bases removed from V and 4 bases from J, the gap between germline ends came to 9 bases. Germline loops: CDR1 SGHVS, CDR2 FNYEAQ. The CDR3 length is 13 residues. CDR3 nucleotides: TGTGCCAGCAGCTTACACAGTACGTACGAGCAGTACTTC. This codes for CASSLHSTYEQYF.

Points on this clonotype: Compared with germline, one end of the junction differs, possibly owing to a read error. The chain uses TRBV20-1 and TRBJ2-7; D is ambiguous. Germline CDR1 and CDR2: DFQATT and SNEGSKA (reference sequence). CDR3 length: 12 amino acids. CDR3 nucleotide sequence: TGCAGTGCTAGAGACAACTCCTACGAGCAGTCCTTC. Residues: CSARDNSYEQSF.

As DNA, the CDR3 is TGCAGCGTCCGACAGGGGAAGTTGGGTACTGAAGCTTTCTTT. Translated, it gives CSVRQGKLGTEAFF. The chain joins TRBV29-1 to TRBJ1-1; 8 positions match TRBD1. Trimming removed 6 bases from V and 5 bases from J; junction bases left unmatched: 11. This CDR3 comprises 14 residues. Germline-derived CDR1 and CDR2 are SQVTM and ANQGSEA.

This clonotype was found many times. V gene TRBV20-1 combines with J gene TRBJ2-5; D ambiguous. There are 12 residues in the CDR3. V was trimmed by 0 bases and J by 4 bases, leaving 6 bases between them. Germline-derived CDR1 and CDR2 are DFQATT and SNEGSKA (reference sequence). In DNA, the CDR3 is TGCAGTGCTAGAGATTGGGGAGAGACCCAGTACTTC. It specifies CSARDWGETQYF.

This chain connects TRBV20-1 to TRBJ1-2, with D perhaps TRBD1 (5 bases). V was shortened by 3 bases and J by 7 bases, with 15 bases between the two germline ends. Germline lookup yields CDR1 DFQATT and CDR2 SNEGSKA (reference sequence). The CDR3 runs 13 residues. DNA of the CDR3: TGCAGTGCTAGGGGGACTGCCAGACGTGGCTACACCTTC. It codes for CSARGTARRGYTF.

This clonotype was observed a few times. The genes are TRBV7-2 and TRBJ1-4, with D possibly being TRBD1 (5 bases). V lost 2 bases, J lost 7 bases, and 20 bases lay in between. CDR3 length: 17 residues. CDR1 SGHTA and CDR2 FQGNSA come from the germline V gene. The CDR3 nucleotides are TGTGCCAGCAGCTTACGGGGGGTCGGGGCCTTTGGTGAAAAACTGTTTTTT. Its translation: CASSLRGVGAFGEKLFF. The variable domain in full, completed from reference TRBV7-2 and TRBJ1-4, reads GAGVSQSPSNKVTEKGKDVELRCDPISGHTALYWYRQSLGQGLEFLIYFQGNSAPDKSGLPSDRFSAERTGGSVSTLTIQRTQQEDSAVYLCASSLRGVGAFGEKLFFGSGTQLSVL.

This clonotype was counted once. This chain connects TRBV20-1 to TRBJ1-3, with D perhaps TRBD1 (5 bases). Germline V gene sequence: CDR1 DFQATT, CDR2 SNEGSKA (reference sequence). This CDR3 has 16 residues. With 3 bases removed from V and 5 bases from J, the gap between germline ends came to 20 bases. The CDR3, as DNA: TGCAGTGCTAGGATTTACAGGTTCCCTGGGAGAAACACCATATATTTT. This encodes CSARIYRFPGRNTIYF.